This note documents a single TCR beta chain sequence. TCRdb's copy holds only in-frame clones and misses some; the assay was immunoSEQ multiplex PCR. This table has approximately 350,000 clones, around 86% appearing once. Membership in each cohort depended on participant-reported clinical history. The CDR3 has 16 amino acids. CDR1 is KGHDR and CDR2 is SFDVKD in the germline V gene. V dropped 1 base and J dropped 4 bases, with 13 bases sitting between them. These data belong to a study of blood T cell repertoires in COVID-19. The sequence was collected from a woman aged 45-60 years who had recovered from COVID-19. The chain couples TRBV24-1 to TRBJ2-1; possible D gene TRBD2, 5 bases. The source material was PBMCs or T cells enriched from blood (not recorded which). DNA for the CDR3: TGTGCCACCAGTGATTTAGCGGCCCTAGCTTACAATGAGCAGTTCTTC. It codes for CATSDLAALAYNEQFF.